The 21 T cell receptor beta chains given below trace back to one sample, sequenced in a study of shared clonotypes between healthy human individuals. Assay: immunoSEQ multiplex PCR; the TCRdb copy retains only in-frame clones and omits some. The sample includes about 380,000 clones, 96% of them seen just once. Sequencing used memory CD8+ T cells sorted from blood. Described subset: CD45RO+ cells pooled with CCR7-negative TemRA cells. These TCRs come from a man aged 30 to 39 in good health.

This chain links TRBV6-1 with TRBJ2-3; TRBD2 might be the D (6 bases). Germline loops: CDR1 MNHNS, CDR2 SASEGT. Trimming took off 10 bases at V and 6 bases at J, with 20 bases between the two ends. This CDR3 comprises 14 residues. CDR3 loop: CANSRDHGSDTQYF. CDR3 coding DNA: TGTGCCAACTCGCGGGACCACGGTTCGGATACGCAGTATTTT.

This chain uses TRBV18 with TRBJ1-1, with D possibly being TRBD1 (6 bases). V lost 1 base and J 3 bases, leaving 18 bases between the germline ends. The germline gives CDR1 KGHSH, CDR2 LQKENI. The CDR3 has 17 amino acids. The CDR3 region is CASSPRDKRGVDTEAFF. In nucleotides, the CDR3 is TGTGCCAGCTCACCACGAGATAAGAGGGGGGTAGACACTGAAGCTTTCTTT.

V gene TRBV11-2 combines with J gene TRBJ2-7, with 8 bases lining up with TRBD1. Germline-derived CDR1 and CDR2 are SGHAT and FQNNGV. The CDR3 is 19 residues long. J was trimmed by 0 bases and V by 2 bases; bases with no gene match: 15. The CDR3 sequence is CASSLHKGQGSLSSYEQYF. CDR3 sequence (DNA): TGTGCCAGCAGCTTACACAAAGGACAGGGTTCCTTATCCTCCTACGAGCAGTACTTC.

The CDR3 nucleotides are TGTGCCAGCAGTTTACCCGGGACTAGCCCTCCAGAGACCCAGTACTTC. Translation gives CASSLPGTSPPETQYF. V and J are TRBV28 and TRBJ2-5; 9 bases line up with TRBD2. CDR1 and CDR2 (germline): MDHEN, SYDVKM. J was trimmed by 4 bases and V by 2 bases; bases with no gene match: 8. This CDR3 is built from 16 residues. The full variable domain, with the rest looked up from reference TRBV28 and TRBJ2-5, is DVKVTQSSRYLVKRTGEKVFLECVQDMDHENMFWYRQDPGLGLRLIYFSYDVKMKEKGDIPEGYSVSREKKERFSLILESASTNQTSMYLCASSLPGTSPPETQYFGPGTRLLVL.

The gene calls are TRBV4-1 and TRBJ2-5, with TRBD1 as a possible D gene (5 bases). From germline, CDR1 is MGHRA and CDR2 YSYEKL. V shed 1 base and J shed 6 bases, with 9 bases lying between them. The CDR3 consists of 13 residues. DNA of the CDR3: TGCGCCAGCAGCCAAGCCAGGGCCCAGACCCAGTACTTC. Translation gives CASSQARAQTQYF.

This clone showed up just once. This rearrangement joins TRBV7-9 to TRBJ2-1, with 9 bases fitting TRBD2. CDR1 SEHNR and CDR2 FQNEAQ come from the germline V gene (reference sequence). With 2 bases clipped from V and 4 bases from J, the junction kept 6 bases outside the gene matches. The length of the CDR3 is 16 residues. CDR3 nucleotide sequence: TGTGCCAGCAGCTTATTTGCGGGAGGGCCATACAATGAGCAGTTCTTC. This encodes CASSLFAGGPYNEQFF.

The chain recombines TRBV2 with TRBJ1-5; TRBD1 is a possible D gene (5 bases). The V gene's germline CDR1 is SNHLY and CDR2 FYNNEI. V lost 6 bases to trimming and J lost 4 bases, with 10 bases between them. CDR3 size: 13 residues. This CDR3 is CASRTGGNQPQHF. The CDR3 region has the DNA TGTGCCAGCAGAACAGGTGGAAATCAGCCCCAGCATTTT.

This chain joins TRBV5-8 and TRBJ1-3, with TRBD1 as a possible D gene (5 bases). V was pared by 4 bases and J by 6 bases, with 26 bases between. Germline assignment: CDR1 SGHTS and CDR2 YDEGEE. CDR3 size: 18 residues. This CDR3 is CASSRGFGPLTIINTIYF. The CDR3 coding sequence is TGTGCCAGCAGCAGGGGCTTCGGGCCGCTTACCATCATAAACACCATATATTTT.

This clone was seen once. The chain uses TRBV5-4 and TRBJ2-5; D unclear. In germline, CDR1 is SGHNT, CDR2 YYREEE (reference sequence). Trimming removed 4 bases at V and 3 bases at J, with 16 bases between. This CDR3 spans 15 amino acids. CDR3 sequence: CASSPQLGLEETQYF. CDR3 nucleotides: TGTGCCAGCAGCCCTCAGTTAGGGTTGGAAGAGACCCAGTACTTC. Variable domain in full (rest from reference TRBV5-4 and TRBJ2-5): ETGVTQSPTHLIKTRGQQVTLRCSSQSGHNTVSWYQQALGQGPQFIFQYYREEENGRGNFPPRFSGLQFPNYSSELNVNALELDDSALYLCASSPQLGLEETQYFGPGTRLLVL.

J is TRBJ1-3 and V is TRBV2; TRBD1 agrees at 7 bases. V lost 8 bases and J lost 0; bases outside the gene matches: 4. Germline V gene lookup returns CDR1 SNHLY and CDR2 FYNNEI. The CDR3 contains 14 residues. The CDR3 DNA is TGTGCCAGCGCGGGACAGATCTCTGGAAACACCATATATTTT. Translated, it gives CASAGQISGNTIYF.

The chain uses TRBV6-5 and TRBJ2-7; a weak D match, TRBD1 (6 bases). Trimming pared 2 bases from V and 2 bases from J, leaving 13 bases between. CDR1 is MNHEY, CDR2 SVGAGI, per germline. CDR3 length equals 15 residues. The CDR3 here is CASSYGQTGAYEQYF. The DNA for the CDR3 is TGTGCCAGCAGTTACGGTCAGACAGGAGCCTACGAGCAGTACTTC.

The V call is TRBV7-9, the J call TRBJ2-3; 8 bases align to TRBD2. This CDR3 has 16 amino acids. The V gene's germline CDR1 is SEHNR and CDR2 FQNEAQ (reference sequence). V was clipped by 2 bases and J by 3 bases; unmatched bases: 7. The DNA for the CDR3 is TGTGCCAGCAGCTTACGAGGGACTAGATTAACAGATACGCAGTATTTT. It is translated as CASSLRGTRLTDTQYF.

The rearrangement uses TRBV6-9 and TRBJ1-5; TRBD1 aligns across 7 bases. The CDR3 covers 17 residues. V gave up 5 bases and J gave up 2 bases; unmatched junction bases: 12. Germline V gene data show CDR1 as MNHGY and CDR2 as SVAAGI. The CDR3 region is CASSQGGRYGCNQPQHF. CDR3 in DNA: TGTGCCAGCAGTCAGGGGGGCAGGTATGGTTGCAATCAGCCCCAGCATTTT.

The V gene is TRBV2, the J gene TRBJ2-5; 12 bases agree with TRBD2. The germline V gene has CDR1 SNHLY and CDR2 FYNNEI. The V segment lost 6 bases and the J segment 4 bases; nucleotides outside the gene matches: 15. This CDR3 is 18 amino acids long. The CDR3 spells CASRKGASGRAFPETQYF. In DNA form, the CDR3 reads TGTGCCAGCAGAAAGGGCGCTAGCGGGAGGGCGTTCCCAGAGACCCAGTACTTC.

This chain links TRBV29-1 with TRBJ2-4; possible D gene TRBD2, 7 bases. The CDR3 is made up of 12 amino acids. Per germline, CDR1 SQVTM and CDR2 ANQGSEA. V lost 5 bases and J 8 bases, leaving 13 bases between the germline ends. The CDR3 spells CSVLRGADIQYF. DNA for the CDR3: TGCAGCGTTCTCCGGGGGGCGGACATTCAGTACTTC.

The CDR3: CASSLPDSSGANVLTF. The CDR3 DNA reads as TGTGCCAGCAGCTTGCCGGACAGCTCTGGGGCCAACGTCCTGACTTTC. The V call is TRBV5-4, the J call TRBJ2-6; tentative D call: TRBD1 (6 bases). The length of the CDR3 is 16 residues. Per germline, CDR1 SGHNT and CDR2 YYREEE (reference sequence). V was pared by 1 base and J by 0 bases, with 8 bases between.

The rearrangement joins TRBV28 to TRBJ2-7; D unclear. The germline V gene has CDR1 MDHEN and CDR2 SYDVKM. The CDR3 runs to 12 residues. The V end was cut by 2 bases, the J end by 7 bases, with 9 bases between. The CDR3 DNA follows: TGTGCCAGCAGTTTAAGGGCGGATGAGCAGTACTTC. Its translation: CASSLRADEQYF.

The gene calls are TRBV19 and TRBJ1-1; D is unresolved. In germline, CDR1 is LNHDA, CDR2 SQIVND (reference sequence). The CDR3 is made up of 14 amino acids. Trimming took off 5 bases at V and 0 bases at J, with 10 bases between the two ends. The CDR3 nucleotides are TGTGCCAGTAGTGCCGGGTTTCTGAACACTGAAGCTTTCTTT. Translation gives CASSAGFLNTEAFF.

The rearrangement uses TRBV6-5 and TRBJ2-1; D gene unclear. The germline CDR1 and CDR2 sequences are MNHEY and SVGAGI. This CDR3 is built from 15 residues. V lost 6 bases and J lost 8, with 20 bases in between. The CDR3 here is CASSSLRGVTDEQFF. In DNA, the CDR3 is TGTGCCAGCAGCTCCCTTAGAGGCGTCACCGATGAGCAGTTCTTC.

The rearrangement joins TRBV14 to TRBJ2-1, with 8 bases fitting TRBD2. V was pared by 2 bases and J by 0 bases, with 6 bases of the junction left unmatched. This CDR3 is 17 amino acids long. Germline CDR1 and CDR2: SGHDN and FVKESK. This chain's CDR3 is CASSQRTSSSSYNEQFF. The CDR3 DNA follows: TGTGCCAGCAGCCAACGGACTAGCTCTAGCTCCTACAATGAGCAGTTCTTC. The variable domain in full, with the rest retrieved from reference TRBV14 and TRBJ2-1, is EAGVTQFPSHSVIEKGQTVTLRCDPISGHDNLYWYRRVMGKEIKFLLHFVKESKQDESGMPNNRFLAERTGGTYSTLKVQPAELEDSGVYFCASSQRTSSSSYNEQFFGPGTRLTVL.

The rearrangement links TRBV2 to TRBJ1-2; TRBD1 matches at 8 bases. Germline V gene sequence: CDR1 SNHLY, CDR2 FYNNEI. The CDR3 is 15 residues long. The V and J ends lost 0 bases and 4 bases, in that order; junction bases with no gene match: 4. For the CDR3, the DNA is TGTGCCAGCAGTGAAGCCGGGACAGGCTCCTATGGCTACACCTTC. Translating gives CASSEAGTGSYGYTF.